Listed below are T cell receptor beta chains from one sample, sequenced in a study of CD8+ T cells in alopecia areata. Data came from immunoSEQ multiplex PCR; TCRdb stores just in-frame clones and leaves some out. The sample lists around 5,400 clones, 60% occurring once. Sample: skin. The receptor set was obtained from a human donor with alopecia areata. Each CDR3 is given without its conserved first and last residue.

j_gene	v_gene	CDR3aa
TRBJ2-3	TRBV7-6	ASTSLTGYTQY
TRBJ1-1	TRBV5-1	ASSFGTGDFPEAF
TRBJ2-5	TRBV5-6	ASSSLQLFLEETQY
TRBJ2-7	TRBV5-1	ASRLNRESEQY
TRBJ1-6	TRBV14	ASSLTTHSPLH
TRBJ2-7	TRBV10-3	AISEGGSKTNYEQY
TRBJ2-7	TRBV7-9	ASSLGQGWYEQY
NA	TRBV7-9	ASSPGGAYEQY
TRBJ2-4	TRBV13	ASSRSWEDIQY
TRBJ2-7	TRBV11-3	ASSKGSYEQY
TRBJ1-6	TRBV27	ASSRGRENSPLH
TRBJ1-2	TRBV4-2	ASSPTYRTHGYT
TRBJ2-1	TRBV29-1	SAKGPNPSGEQF
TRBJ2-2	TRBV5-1	ASSLAAGTGELF